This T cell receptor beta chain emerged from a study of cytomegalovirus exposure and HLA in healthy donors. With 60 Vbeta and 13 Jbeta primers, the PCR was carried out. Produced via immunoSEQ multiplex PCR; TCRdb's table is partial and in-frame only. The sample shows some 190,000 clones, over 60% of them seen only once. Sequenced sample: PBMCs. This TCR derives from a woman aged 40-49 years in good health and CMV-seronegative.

As DNA, the CDR3 is TGTGCCAGCAGCTTCGGACTAGCGGGAGGGGACGAGCAGTACTTC. Its translation is CASSFGLAGGDEQYF. V and J are TRBV5-6 and TRBJ2-7; 15 bases align to TRBD2. This CDR3 spans 15 amino acids. V was clipped by 2 bases and J by 5 bases; unmatched bases: 2. Germline assignment: CDR1 SGHDT and CDR2 YYEEEE. The full variable domain, in which reference TRBV5-6 and TRBJ2-7 provide the parts outside the CDR3, is DAGVTQSPTHLIKTRGQQVTLRCSPKSGHDTVSWYQQALGQGPQFIFQYYEEEERQRGNFPDRFSGHQFPNYSSELNVNALLLGDSALYLCASSFGLAGGDEQYFGPGTRLTVT.